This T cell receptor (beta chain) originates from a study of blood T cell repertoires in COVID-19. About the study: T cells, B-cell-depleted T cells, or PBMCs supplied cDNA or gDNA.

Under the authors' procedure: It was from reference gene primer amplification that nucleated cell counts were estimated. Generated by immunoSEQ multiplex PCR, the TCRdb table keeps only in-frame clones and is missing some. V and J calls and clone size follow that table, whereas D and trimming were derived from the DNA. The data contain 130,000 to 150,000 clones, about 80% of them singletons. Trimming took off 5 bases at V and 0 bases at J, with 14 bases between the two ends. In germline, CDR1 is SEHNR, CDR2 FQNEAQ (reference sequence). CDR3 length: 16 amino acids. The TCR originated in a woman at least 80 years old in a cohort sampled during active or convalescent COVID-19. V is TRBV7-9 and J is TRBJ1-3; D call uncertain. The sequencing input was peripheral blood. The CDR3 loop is CASSETLRGSGNTIYF. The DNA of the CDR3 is TGTGCCAGCAGCGAAACCCTGCGGGGCTCTGGAAACACCATATATTTT.